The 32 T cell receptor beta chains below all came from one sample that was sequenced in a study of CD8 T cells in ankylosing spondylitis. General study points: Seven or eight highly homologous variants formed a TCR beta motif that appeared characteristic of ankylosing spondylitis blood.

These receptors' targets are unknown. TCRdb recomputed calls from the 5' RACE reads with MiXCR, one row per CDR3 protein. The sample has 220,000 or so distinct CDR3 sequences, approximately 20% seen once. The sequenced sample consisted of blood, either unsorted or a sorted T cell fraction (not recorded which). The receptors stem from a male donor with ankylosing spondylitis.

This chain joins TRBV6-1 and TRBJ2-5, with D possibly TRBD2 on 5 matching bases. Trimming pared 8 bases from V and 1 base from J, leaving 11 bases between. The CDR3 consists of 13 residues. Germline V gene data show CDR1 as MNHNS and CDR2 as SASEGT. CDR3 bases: TGTGCCAGCGGAGGAACACTCCAAGAGACCCAGTACTTC. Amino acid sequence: CASGGTLQETQYF.

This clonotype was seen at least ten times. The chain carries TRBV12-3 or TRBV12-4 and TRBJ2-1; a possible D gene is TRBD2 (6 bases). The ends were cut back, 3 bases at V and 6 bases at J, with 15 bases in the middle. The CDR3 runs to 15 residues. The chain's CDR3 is CASSFGGLGTNEQFF. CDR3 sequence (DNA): TGTGCCAGCAGTTTTGGGGGGTTGGGGACCAATGAGCAGTTCTTC.

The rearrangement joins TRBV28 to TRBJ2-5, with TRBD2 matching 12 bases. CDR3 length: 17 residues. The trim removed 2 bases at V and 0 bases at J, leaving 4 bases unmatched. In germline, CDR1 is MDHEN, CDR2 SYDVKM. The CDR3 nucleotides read TGTGCCAGCAGTTTACTAGCGGGAGGGCCCCACCAAGAGACCCAGTACTTC. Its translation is CASSLLAGGPHQETQYF.

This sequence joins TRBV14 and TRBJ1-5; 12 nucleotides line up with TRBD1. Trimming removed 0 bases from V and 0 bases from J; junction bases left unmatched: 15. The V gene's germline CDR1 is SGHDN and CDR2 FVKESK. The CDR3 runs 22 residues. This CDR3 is CASSQEVGRDRGPPGSNQPQHF. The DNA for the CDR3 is TGTGCCAGCAGCCAAGAAGTGGGTCGGGACAGGGGGCCCCCGGGTAGCAATCAGCCCCAGCATTTT.

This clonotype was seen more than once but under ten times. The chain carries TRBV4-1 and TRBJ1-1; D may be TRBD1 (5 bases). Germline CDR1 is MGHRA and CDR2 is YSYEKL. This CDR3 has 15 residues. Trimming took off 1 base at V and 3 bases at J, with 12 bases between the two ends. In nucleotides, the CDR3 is TGCGCCAGCAGCCAAGGGTCAGGGTTGGACACTGAAGCTTTCTTT. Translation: CASSQGSGLDTEAFF.

The CDR3 region has the DNA TGCGCCAGCAGCCGGATAGGGGGGCAGGGCAATCAGCCCCAGCATTTT. Amino acids: CASSRIGGQGNQPQHF. V and J are TRBV4-1 and TRBJ1-5; D may be TRBD1 (6 bases). Per germline, CDR1 MGHRA and CDR2 YSYEKL. CDR3 length: 16 residues. With 4 bases removed from V and 2 bases from J, the gap between germline ends came to 15 bases.

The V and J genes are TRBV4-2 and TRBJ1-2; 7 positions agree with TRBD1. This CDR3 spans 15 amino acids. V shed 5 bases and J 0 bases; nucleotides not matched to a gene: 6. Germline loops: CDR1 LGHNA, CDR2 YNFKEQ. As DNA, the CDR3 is TGTGCCAGCAGCACGCCTGACAGGGCTAACTATGGCTACACCTTC. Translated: CASSTPDRANYGYTF.

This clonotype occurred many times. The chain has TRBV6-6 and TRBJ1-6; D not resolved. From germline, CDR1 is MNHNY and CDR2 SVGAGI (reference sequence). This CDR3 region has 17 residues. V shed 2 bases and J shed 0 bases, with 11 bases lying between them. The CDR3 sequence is CASSYGKASSYNSPLHF. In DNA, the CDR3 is TGTGCCAGCAGTTACGGGAAGGCGAGCTCCTATAATTCACCCCTCCACTTT.

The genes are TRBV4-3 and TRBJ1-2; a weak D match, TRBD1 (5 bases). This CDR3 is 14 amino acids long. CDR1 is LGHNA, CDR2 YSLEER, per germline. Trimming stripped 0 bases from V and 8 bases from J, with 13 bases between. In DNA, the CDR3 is TGCGCCAGCAGCCAAGATAGGGGAGGAGGAGGCTACACCTTC. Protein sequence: CASSQDRGGGGYTF.

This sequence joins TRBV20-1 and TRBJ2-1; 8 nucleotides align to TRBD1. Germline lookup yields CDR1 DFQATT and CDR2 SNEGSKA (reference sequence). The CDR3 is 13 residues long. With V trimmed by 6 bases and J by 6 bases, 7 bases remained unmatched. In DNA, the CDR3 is TGCAGTGCGGACAGGGACCTCGGCAATGAGCAGTTCTTC. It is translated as CSADRDLGNEQFF.

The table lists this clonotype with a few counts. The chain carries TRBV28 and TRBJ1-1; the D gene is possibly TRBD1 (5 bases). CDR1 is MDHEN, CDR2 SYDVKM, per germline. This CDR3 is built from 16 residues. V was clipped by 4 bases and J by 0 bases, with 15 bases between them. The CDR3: CASSSGPNDMNTEAFF. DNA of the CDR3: TGTGCCAGCAGTTCGGGACCCAACGATATGAACACTGAAGCTTTCTTT.

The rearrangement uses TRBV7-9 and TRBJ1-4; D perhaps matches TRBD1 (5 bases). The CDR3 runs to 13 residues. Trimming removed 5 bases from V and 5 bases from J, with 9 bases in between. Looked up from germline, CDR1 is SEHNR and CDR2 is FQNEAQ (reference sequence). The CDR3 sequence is CASSRDGNEKLFF. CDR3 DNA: TGTGCCAGCAGCCGGGACGGAAATGAAAAACTGTTTTTT. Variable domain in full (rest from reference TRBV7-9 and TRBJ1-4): DTGVSQNPRHKITKRGQNVTFRCDPISEHNRLYWYRQTLGQGPEFLTYFQNEAQLEKSRLLSDRFSAERPKGSFSTLEIQRTEQGDSAMYLCASSRDGNEKLFFGSGTQLSVL.

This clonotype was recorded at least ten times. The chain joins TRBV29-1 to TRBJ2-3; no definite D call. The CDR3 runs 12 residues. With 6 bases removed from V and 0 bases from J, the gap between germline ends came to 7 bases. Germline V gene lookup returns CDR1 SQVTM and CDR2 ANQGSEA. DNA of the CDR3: TGCAGCGTGCGCCAGAGCACAGATACGCAGTATTTT. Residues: CSVRQSTDTQYF.

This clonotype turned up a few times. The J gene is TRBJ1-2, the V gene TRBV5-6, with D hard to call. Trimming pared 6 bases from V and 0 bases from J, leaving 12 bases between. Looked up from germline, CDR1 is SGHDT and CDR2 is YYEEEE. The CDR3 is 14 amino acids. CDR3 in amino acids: CASTFAESNYGYTF. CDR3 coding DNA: TGTGCCAGCACCTTCGCGGAGTCTAACTATGGCTACACCTTC.

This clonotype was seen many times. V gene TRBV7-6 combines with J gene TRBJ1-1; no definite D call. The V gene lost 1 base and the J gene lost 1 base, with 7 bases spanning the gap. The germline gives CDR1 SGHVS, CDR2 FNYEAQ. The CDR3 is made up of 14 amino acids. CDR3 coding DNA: TGTGCCAGCAGCTTAGGGCCCCCGAACACTGAAGCTTTCTTT. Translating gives CASSLGPPNTEAFF.

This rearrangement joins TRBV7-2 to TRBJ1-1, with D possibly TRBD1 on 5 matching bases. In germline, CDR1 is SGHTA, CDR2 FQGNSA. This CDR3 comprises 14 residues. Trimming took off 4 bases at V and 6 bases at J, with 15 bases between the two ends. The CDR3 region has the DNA TGTGCCAGCAGCTATGCTGGGGGGTTCGCTGAAGCTTTCTTT. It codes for CASSYAGGFAEAFF.

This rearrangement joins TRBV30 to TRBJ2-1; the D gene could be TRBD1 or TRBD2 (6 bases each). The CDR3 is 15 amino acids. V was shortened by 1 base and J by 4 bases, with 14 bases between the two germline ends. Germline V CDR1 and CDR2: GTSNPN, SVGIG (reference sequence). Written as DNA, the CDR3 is TGTGCCTGGAGTGGGGGGGCTAGTGCTTACAATGAGCAGTTCTTC. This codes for CAWSGGASAYNEQFF.

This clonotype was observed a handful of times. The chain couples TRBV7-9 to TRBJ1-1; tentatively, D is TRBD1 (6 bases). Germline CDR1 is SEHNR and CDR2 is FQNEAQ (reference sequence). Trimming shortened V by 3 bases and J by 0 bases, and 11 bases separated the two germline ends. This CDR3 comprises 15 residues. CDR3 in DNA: TGTGCCAGCAGCTTGGACAGATCCATGAACACTGAAGCTTTCTTT. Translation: CASSLDRSMNTEAFF.

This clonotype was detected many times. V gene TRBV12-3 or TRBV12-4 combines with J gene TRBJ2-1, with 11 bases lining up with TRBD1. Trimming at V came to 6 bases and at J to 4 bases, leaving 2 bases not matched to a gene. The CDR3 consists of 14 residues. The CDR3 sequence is CASRGQGGYNEQFF. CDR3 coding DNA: TGTGCCAGCAGGGGACAGGGGGGTTACAATGAGCAGTTCTTC.

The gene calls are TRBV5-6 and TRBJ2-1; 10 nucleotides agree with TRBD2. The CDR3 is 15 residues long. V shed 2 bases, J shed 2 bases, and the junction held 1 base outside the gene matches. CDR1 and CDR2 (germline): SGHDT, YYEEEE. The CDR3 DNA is TGTGCCAGCAGCTTCCTAGCGGGAGCCTACAATGAGCAGTTCTTC. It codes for CASSFLAGAYNEQFF. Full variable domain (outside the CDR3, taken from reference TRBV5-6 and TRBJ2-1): DAGVTQSPTHLIKTRGQQVTLRCSPKSGHDTVSWYQQALGQGPQFIFQYYEEEERQRGNFPDRFSGHQFPNYSSELNVNALLLGDSALYLCASSFLAGAYNEQFFGPGTRLTVL.

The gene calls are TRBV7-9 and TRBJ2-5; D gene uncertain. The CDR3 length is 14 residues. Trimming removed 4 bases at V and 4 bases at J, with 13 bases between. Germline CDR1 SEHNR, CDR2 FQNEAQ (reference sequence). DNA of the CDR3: TGTGCCAGCAGCTCCGCCCAACGATCAGAGACCCAGTACTTC. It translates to CASSSAQRSETQYF.

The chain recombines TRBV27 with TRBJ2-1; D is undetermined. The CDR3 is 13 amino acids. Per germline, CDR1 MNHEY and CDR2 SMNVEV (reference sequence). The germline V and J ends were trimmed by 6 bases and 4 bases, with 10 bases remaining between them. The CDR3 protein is CASSIGQYNEQFF. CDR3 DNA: TGTGCCAGCAGCATTGGGCAGTACAATGAGCAGTTCTTC.

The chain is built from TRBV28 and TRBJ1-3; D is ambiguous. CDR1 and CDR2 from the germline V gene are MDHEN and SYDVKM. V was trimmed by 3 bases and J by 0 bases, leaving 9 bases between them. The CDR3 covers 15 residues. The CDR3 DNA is TGTGCCAGCAGTTTCCCAGCTGGCTCTGGAAACACCATATATTTT. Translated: CASSFPAGSGNTIYF.

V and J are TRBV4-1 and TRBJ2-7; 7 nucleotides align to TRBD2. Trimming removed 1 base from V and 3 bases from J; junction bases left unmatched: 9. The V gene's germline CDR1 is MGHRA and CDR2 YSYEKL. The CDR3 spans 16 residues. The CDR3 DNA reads TGCGCCAGCAGCCAAGGGGGAGGGGCGGGAATCTACGAGCAGTACTTC. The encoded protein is CASSQGGGAGIYEQYF.

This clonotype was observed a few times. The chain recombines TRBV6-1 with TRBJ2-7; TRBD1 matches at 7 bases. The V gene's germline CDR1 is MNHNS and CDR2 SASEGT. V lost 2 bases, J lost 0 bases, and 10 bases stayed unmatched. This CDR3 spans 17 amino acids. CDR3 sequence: CASSEPPGRGPSYEQYF. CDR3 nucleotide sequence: TGTGCCAGCAGTGAACCGCCGGGTAGGGGGCCCTCCTACGAGCAGTACTTC.

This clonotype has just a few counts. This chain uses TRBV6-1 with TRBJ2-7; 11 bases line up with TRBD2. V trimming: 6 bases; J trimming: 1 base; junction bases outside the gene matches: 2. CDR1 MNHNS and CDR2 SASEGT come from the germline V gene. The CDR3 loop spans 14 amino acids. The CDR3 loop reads CASSVAGGSYEQYF. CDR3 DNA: TGTGCCAGCAGCGTAGCGGGGGGGTCCTACGAGCAGTACTTC.

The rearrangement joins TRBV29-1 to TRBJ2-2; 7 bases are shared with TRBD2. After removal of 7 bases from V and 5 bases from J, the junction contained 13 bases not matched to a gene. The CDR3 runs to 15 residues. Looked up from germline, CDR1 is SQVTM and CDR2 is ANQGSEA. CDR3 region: CSAVLGGSITGELFF. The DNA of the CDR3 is TGCAGCGCTGTACTAGGCGGGAGTATAACCGGGGAGCTGTTTTTT.

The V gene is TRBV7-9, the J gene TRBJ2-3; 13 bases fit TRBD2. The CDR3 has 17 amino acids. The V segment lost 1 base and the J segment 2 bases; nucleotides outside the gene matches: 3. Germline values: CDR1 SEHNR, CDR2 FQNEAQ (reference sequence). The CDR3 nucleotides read TGTGCCAGCAGCTTAGGGACTAGCGGGGGATACACAGATACGCAGTATTTT. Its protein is CASSLGTSGGYTDTQYF.

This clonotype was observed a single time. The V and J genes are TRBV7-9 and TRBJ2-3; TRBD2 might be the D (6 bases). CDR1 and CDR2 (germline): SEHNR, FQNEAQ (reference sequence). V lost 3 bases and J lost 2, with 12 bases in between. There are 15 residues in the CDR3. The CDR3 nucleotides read TGTGCCAGCAGCTTTAAGGGGACTTACACAGATACGCAGTATTTT. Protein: CASSFKGTYTDTQYF.

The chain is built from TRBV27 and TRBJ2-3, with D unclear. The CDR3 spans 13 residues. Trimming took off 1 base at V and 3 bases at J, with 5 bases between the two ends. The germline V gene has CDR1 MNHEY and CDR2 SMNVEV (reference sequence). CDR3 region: CASSLFSTDTQYF. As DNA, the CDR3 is TGTGCCAGCAGTTTATTTAGTACAGATACGCAGTATTTT.

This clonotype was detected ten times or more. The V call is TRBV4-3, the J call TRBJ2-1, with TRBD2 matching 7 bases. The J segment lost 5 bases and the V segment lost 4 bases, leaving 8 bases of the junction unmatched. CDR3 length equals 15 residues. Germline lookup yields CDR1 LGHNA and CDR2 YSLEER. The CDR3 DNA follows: TGCGCCAGCAGCCTTGGACTAGATCGGAACAATGAGCAGTTCTTC. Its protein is CASSLGLDRNNEQFF.

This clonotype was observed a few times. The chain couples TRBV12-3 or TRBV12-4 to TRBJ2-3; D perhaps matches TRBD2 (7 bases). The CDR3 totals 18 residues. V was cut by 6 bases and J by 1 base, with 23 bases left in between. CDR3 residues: CASSPDGGGELGTDTQYF. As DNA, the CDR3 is TGTGCCAGCAGCCCAGATGGCGGGGGCGAGCTGGGCACAGATACGCAGTATTTT.